These 16 T cell receptor beta chains share one sample of origin, sequenced in a study of early T cells in non-severe SARS-CoV-2 infection. MiXCR, applied by TCRdb to the 5' RACE reads, yields one record per CDR3 protein. This sample carries 100,000 to 150,000 distinct CDR3 sequences, 15% of them seen once, and the ten largest clones take around a fifth. The sample consisted of whole blood. All receptors derive from an adult who was a healthcare worker with PCR-confirmed SARS-CoV-2 infection or an uninfected control (not recorded which).

The V and J genes are TRBV11-2 and TRBJ2-1; TRBD2 matches 14 bases. The V gene's germline CDR1 is SGHAT and CDR2 FQNNGV. CDR3 size: 15 residues. V was pared by 5 bases and J by 10 bases, with 7 bases of the junction left unmatched. In DNA form, the CDR3 reads TGTGCCAGCAGCCCTTCCGGGACTAGCGGGGGAGAGCAGTTCTTC. Its translation is CASSPSGTSGGEQFF.

The rearrangement links TRBV19 to TRBJ2-7; 9 bases match TRBD2. V lost 4 bases to trimming and J lost 1 base; unmatched junction nucleotides: 2. CDR3 length equals 14 residues. Germline assignment: CDR1 LNHDA and CDR2 SQIVND (reference sequence). The CDR3 sequence is CASSTLAGSYEQYF. DNA of the CDR3: TGTGCCAGTAGTACCCTAGCGGGGTCCTACGAGCAGTACTTC.

The CDR3 region is CSVEGGDTIYF. The CDR3 bases are TGCAGCGTTGAAGGGGGAGACACCATATATTTT. The chain is built from TRBV29-1 and TRBJ1-3; D call uncertain. Germline values: CDR1 SQVTM, CDR2 ANQGSEA. CDR3 length equals 11 residues. The V end lost 1 base, the J end lost 8 bases, and 6 bases lay between the germline ends.

The chain uses TRBV25-1 and TRBJ2-7; D may be TRBD1 or TRBD2 (5 bases each). The V gene's germline CDR1 is MGHDK and CDR2 SYGVNS. This CDR3 has 15 residues. The germline V and J ends were trimmed by 4 bases and 3 bases, with 16 bases remaining between them. The CDR3 loop reads CASSGPGRSLYEQYF. Written as DNA, the CDR3 is TGTGCCAGCAGTGGCCCGGGACGGAGTCTCTACGAGCAGTACTTC.

The V and J genes are TRBV29-1 and TRBJ2-1, with a possible D match to TRBD1 (5 bases). The CDR3 loop spans 11 amino acids. Germline assignment: CDR1 SQVTM and CDR2 ANQGSEA. V lost 6 bases, J lost 7 bases, and 10 bases lay in between. CDR3 residues: CSVGRGNEQFF. CDR3 DNA sequence: TGCAGCGTGGGAAGGGGTAATGAGCAGTTCTTC.

The V and J genes are TRBV4-1 and TRBJ1-1; a possible D gene is TRBD1 (5 bases). Trimming removed 1 base from V and 1 base from J, with 10 bases in between. This CDR3 contains 15 residues. Germline V gene lookup returns CDR1 MGHRA and CDR2 YSYEKL. The CDR3 loop reads CASSQAWTRNTEAFF. The CDR3 nucleotides are TGCGCCAGCAGCCAAGCCTGGACAAGGAACACTGAAGCTTTCTTT.

This sequence joins TRBV20-1 and TRBJ2-7; no clear D gene. The ends were cut back, 8 bases at V and 4 bases at J, with 3 bases in the middle. There are 8 residues in the CDR3. Germline V gene lookup returns CDR1 DFQATT and CDR2 SNEGSKA (reference sequence). The CDR3, as DNA: TGCAGTCAATACGAGCAGTACTTC. Its protein product is CSQYEQYF.

The V and J genes are TRBV20-1 and TRBJ2-1, with D perhaps matching TRBD1 (5 bases). From germline, CDR1 is DFQATT and CDR2 SNEGSKA (reference sequence). The germline V and J ends were trimmed by 1 base and 6 bases, with 16 bases remaining between them. The CDR3 extends over 15 amino acids. The CDR3 loop is CSARAEWGRVNEQFF. In DNA, the CDR3 is TGCAGTGCTAGAGCGGAGTGGGGCCGGGTCAATGAGCAGTTCTTC.

This clonotype showed up many times. The genes are TRBV13 and TRBJ2-6; no clear D gene. CDR3 size: 14 residues. V shed 5 bases and J shed 2 bases, with 7 bases lying between them. Germline CDR1 PRHDT, CDR2 FYEKMQ (reference sequence). CDR3 DNA: TGTGCCAGCAGCCTTGGGCCTGGGGCCAACGTCCTGACTTTC. It encodes CASSLGPGANVLTF.

CDR3 region: CASSLLSSDRDYGYTF. The CDR3 coding sequence is TGCGCCAGCAGCTTGCTCTCCTCTGACAGGGATTATGGCTACACCTTC. The rearrangement links TRBV5-1 to TRBJ1-2, with 7 bases identical to TRBD1. Trimming at V came to 1 base and at J to 5 bases, leaving 11 bases not matched to a gene. Germline loops: CDR1 SGHRS, CDR2 YFSETQ. There are 16 residues in the CDR3.

This chain uses TRBV5-4 with TRBJ2-3, with D unclear. The CDR3 is 14 residues long. Trimming cost V 0 bases and J 6 bases, with 11 bases left between them. The germline gives CDR1 SGHNT, CDR2 YYREEE (reference sequence). The CDR3 region has the DNA TGTGCCAGCAGCTTGGTACCCTCCGAGGATACGCAGTATTTT. Its protein is CASSLVPSEDTQYF.

The gene calls are TRBV25-1 and TRBJ1-1; D unresolved. This CDR3 has 12 residues. CDR1 MGHDK and CDR2 SYGVNS come from the germline V gene. V was trimmed by 3 bases and J by 5 bases, leaving 7 bases between them. CDR3 sequence: CASSDGGTEAFF. In DNA form, the CDR3 reads TGTGCCAGCAGTGATGGAGGGACTGAAGCTTTCTTT.

This clonotype was counted a few times. V is TRBV12-3 or TRBV12-4 and J is TRBJ2-3; TRBD2 is a possible D gene (7 bases). The CDR3 is 14 residues long. V was pared by 3 bases and J by 7 bases, with 14 bases between. DNA of the CDR3: TGTGCCAGCAGTTTGGGGGGGGGCATGAATACGCAGTATTTT. It encodes CASSLGGGMNTQYF.

This clonotype appeared a few times. The chain is built from TRBV4-2 and TRBJ1-1; D call uncertain. This CDR3 has 16 amino acids. From germline, CDR1 is LGHNA and CDR2 YNFKEQ. The V gene lost 0 bases and the J gene lost 4 bases, with 15 bases spanning the gap. CDR3 DNA sequence: TGTGCCAGCAGCCAAGACGAAGGGAGGGATGGCACTGAAGCTTTCTTT. As protein: CASSQDEGRDGTEAFF.

V gene TRBV12-3 or TRBV12-4 combines with J gene TRBJ2-3, with D perhaps being TRBD1 or TRBD2 (6 bases each). Trimming stripped 6 bases from V and 5 bases from J, with 15 bases between. The CDR3 is 14 amino acids. The CDR3 reads CASRLGGPVDTQYF. The CDR3 nucleotides read TGTGCCAGCAGGCTAGGGGGGCCTGTAGATACGCAGTATTTT.

This clonotype came up a few times. V usage is TRBV4-1 and J usage is TRBJ2-7, with unresolved D. The CDR3 has 12 residues. The V and J ends lost 0 bases and 4 bases respectively, with 4 bases between them. Per the germline V gene, CDR1 is MGHRA and CDR2 is YSYEKL. The CDR3 here is CASSQDWYEQYF. CDR3 sequence (DNA): TGCGCCAGCAGCCAAGATTGGTACGAGCAGTACTTC.